The next 10 T cell receptor beta chains were all read from a single sample in a study. The table came from immunoSEQ multiplex PCR; TCRdb's copy has only in-frame clones and leaves some out. The table has under 65,000 clones, more than 85% seen once. Sequenced: PBMCs. These receptors originate from a man aged 35 to 55 with rheumatoid arthritis.

The chain uses TRBV9 and TRBJ2-5; D gene unclear. CDR1 is SGDLS and CDR2 is YYNGEE in the germline V gene. This CDR3 has 15 amino acids. Trimming removed 0 bases at V and 3 bases at J, with 12 bases between. Here the CDR3 DNA reads TGTGCCAGCAGCGTAGCTCGGGCTGGGGAAGAGACCCAGTACTTC. This gives the protein CASSVARAGEETQYF. The whole variable domain, remainder taken from reference TRBV9 and TRBJ2-5, is DSGVTQTPKHLITATGQRVTLRCSPRSGDLSVYWYQQSLDQGLQFLIQYYNGEERAKGNILERFSAQQFPDLHSELNLSSLELGDSALYFCASSVARAGEETQYFGPGTRLLVL.

The J gene is TRBJ1-1, the V gene TRBV4-1; D uncertain. Trimming took 1 base from V and 1 from J, leaving 13 bases between them. Germline V gene sequence: CDR1 MGHRA, CDR2 YSYEKL. CDR3 size: 16 residues. The CDR3 here is CASSQARTAGNTEAFF. The CDR3 bases are TGCGCCAGCAGCCAAGCTCGGACGGCAGGGAACACTGAAGCTTTCTTT.

The V call is TRBV7-3, the J call TRBJ1-1; maybe TRBD1 (5 bases). V gave up 2 bases and J gave up 6 bases, with 10 bases separating them. This CDR3 contains 13 residues. The germline CDR1 and CDR2 sequences are SGHTA and FQGTGA. CDR3 sequence: CASSLGGSAEAFF. Here the CDR3 DNA reads TGTGCCAGCAGCTTAGGGGGAAGTGCTGAAGCTTTCTTT.

Only one count was recorded for this clone. The genes are TRBV2 and TRBJ1-1; D unresolved. From germline, CDR1 is SNHLY and CDR2 FYNNEI. The CDR3 is 14 amino acids. With 2 bases removed from V and 5 bases from J, the gap between germline ends came to 12 bases. CDR3 residues: CASSESPWVTEAFF. The CDR3 coding sequence is TGTGCCAGCAGTGAATCCCCATGGGTAACTGAAGCTTTCTTT.

Comments on this clone: Other DNA sequences in the same sample also yield this CDR3. The chain uses TRBV5-1 and TRBJ1-1, with D possibly being TRBD1 (5 bases). There are 15 residues in the CDR3. The germline gives CDR1 SGHRS, CDR2 YFSETQ. The ends were cut back, 4 bases at V and 1 base at J, with 14 bases in the middle. The CDR3 region is CASSRSAQGNTEAFF. DNA of the CDR3: TGCGCCAGCAGCCGGTCGGCGCAGGGGAACACTGAAGCTTTCTTT.

The chain couples TRBV7-3 to TRBJ2-1; 9 positions agree with TRBD2. The CDR3 contains 15 residues. V lost 5 bases, J lost 4 bases, and 6 bases stayed unmatched. Germline assignment: CDR1 SGHTA and CDR2 FQGTGA. CDR3 in amino acids: CASSILAGTYNEQFF. In DNA form, the CDR3 reads TGTGCCAGCAGCATCCTAGCGGGGACTTACAATGAGCAGTTCTTC.

The V gene is TRBV9, the J gene TRBJ2-1; no clear D. The CDR3 contains 15 residues. V dropped 4 bases and J dropped 0 bases, with 11 bases sitting between them. The germline V gene encodes CDR1 SGDLS and CDR2 YYNGEE. For the CDR3, the DNA is TGTGCCAGCAGCCTATCTATCAGCTCCTACAATGAGCAGTTCTTC. Protein product: CASSLSISSYNEQFF.

The rearrangement links TRBV7-9 to TRBJ2-1; 10 nucleotides agree with TRBD2. The germline gives CDR1 SEHNR, CDR2 FQNEAQ (reference sequence). V lost 8 bases to trimming and J lost 6 bases; unmatched junction nucleotides: 4. The CDR3 contains 13 residues. The CDR3 DNA is TGTGCCAGCGTAACTAGCGGGATCAATGAGCAGTTCTTC. Encoded protein: CASVTSGINEQFF.

The V and J genes are TRBV25-1 and TRBJ2-7; D is unclear. V lost 1 base and J 5 bases, leaving 12 bases between the germline ends. Germline V lookup: CDR1 MGHDK, CDR2 SYGVNS. The CDR3 spans 14 residues. The chain's CDR3 is CASSESAGVHEQYF. For the CDR3, the DNA is TGTGCCAGCAGTGAATCCGCAGGAGTCCACGAGCAGTACTTC.

CDR3 bases: TGCAGCGTTGGACCGGGACAGACCACCTACAATGAGCAGTTCTTC. Protein sequence: CSVGPGQTTYNEQFF. The rearrangement joins TRBV29-1 to TRBJ2-1; 7 bases are shared with TRBD1. The J segment lost 2 bases and the V segment lost 4 bases, leaving 8 bases of the junction unmatched. CDR1 SQVTM and CDR2 ANQGSEA come from the germline V gene. This CDR3 is 15 amino acids long.